These T cell receptor beta chains were read from a single sample in a study of blood T cell repertoires in COVID-19. The table came from immunoSEQ multiplex PCR; TCRdb's copy has only in-frame clones and leaves some out. The sample lists around 700,000 clones; about nine tenths were seen once. Material for sequencing was peripheral blood. Source of these receptors: a woman younger than 35 with acute or convalescent COVID-19. The CDR3 runs from the conserved cysteine through the conserved F or W. Each record gives: J gene, clone size, D gene, V gene, CDR3 DNA, CDR3 protein. A D gene is named only where the DNA matches it firmly. A clone size is listed for some rows: how often the clone was seen (once, few, many), or a class if it is expanded.

TRBJ1-6	.	TRBD1	TRBV18	TGTGCCAGCTCGGGACAGGGTAATTCACCCCTCCACTTT	CASSGQGNSPLHF
TRBJ2-3	.	TRBD1	TRBV5-1	TGCGCCAGCAGCATCGACAGGGGGACAGATACGCAGTATTTT	CASSIDRGTDTQYF
TRBJ2-5	.	.	TRBV30	TGTGCCTGGAGCCGTTCAGGGTCCCCTCAAGAGACCCAGTACTTC	CAWSRSGSPQETQYF
TRBJ1-1	.	TRBD1	TRBV9	TGTGCCAGCAGCCCGCAGACAGGGAGGACTGAAGCTTTCTTT	CASSPQTGRTEAFF
TRBJ1-2	.	.	TRBV29-1	TGCAGCGTTGACAGGTTCGACTATGGCTACACCTTC	CSVDRFDYGYTF
TRBJ1-3	.	TRBD1	TRBV7-2	TGTGCCAGCAGCTCTAACAGGGGGCCTGGAAACACCATATATTTT	CASSSNRGPGNTIYF
TRBJ1-5	.	.	TRBV10-3	TGTGCCATCAGTGAGTCGTTGGGGGCGGGCAATCAGCCCCAGCATTTT	CAISESLGAGNQPQHF
TRBJ1-4	.	.	TRBV5-1	TGCGCCAGTCCCGTGGGGGGGCAGGCTAATGAAAAACTGTTTTTT	CASPVGGQANEKLFF
TRBJ1-5	.	.	TRBV7-6	TGTGCCAGCAGCCCCCGGGAGGGGATGGGCAATCAGCCCCAGCATTTT	CASSPREGMGNQPQHF
TRBJ1-2	.	.	TRBV5-1	TGCGCCAGCAGCGTAGCAGGGGATGGCTACACCTTC	CASSVAGDGYTF
TRBJ1-2	.	TRBD1	TRBV19	TGTGCCAGCCTACAGGGGGAAGGAGGCTACACCTTC	CASLQGEGGYTF
TRBJ2-7	.	TRBD2	TRBV7-9	TGTGCCAGCAGCCGGACTAGCGGTTACGAGCAGTACTTC	CASSRTSGYEQYF
TRBJ1-2	.	TRBD1	TRBV18	TGTGCCAGCTCACCCAGACAGGGGCAAGACTATGGCTACACCTTC	CASSPRQGQDYGYTF
TRBJ1-2	.	TRBD1	TRBV12-5	TGTGCTAGTGCCCGTTTTAGGACAGGGTCATCTTTTGACTACACCTTC	CASARFRTGSSFDYTF
TRBJ1-5	once	TRBD1	TRBV30	TGTGCCTGGAGTGTCCCTGGGACAGTCAATCAGCCCCAGCATTTT	CAWSVPGTVNQPQHF
TRBJ2-5	.	TRBD1	TRBV11-2	TGTGCCAGCAGCTTAAGGCCATTTAGGACAGGGAACCAAGAGACCCAGTACTTC	CASSLRPFRTGNQETQYF
TRBJ2-7	.	.	TRBV27	TGTGCCAGCGGTCATGGGGGCCCATCCTACGAGCAGTACTTC	CASGHGGPSYEQYF
TRBJ1-5	.	TRBD1	TRBV12-3/TRBV12-4	TGTGCCAGCAAGGCGACAGGGAATCAGCCCCAGCATTTT	CASKATGNQPQHF
TRBJ1-6	once	TRBD1	TRBV7-2	TGTGCCAGCAACCGACAGGGGGACCGGTATAATTCACCCCTCCACTTT	CASNRQGDRYNSPLHF
TRBJ1-2	.	TRBD1	TRBV27	TGTGCCAGCAGTTTTCTATCTAGGGGGCGCCCCCTTGATGGCTACACCTTC	CASSFLSRGRPLDGYTF
TRBJ1-2	.	TRBD1	TRBV5-5	TGTGCCAGCAGATCCTGGGACAGGGCGTTAGATGGCTACACCTTC	CASRSWDRALDGYTF
TRBJ2-1	.	TRBD2	TRBV9	TGTGCCAGCAGCGTAGGGCTAGCGGATTACAATGAGCAGTTCTTC	CASSVGLADYNEQFF
TRBJ1-1	.	TRBD1	TRBV6-5	TGTGCCAGCAGTACGACAGGGTGGAGGGAAGCTTTCTTT	CASSTTGWREAFF
TRBJ1-2	.	TRBD1	TRBV6-5	TGTGCCAGCAGTTACGGGACAGTAAACTATGGCTACACCTTC	CASSYGTVNYGYTF
TRBJ2-7	.	.	TRBV7-9	TGTGCCAGCAGCCCCCTAGGCACCTCCTACGAGCAGTACTTC	CASSPLGTSYEQYF
TRBJ2-6	.	TRBD2	TRBV7-2	TGTGCCAGCAGCTTAAGAGCGGGGGGTGGGGCCAACGTCCTGACTTTC	CASSLRAGGGANVLTF
TRBJ1-4	.	TRBD1	TRBV11-2	TGTGCCAGCAGCACGGACAGGTTTAATGAAAAACTGTTTTTT	CASSTDRFNEKLFF
TRBJ2-7	.	.	TRBV5-4	TGTGCCAGCAGCCAGTACGGGGTAGTGGCGGTCGAGCAGTACTTC	CASSQYGVVAVEQYF
TRBJ2-5	.	TRBD2	TRBV7-6	TGTGCCAGCAGCTTAGTGGGGAGGGCTTGGCAAGAGACCCAGTACTTC	CASSLVGRAWQETQYF
TRBJ1-1	.	.	TRBV6-2/TRBV6-3	TGTGCCAGCAGTGCCCGACAGGTTCGACGTCCGAACACTGAAGCTTTCTTT	CASSARQVRRPNTEAFF
TRBJ1-4	.	.	TRBV25-1	TGTGCCAGCAGTGAGCGGGACTGGGGGGAAAAACTGTTTTTT	CASSERDWGEKLFF